A single sample is the source of the 25 T cell receptor beta chains below, sequenced in a study of shared clonotypes between healthy human individuals. The assay was immunoSEQ multiplex PCR, and TCRdb's table has in-frame clones only and misses some. Of more than 850,000 clones listed, about 80% were seen once; the top ten hold approximately 0.56%. Sequencing was performed on memory CD4+ T cells from PBMCs. Stated subset: CD45RA-negative fraction. The receptors originated from a man aged 18-30 years in good health. Some clones in this sample may be carry-over from other donors' samples.

The J gene is TRBJ1-2, the V gene TRBV28; D uncertain. Looked up from germline, CDR1 is MDHEN and CDR2 is SYDVKM. The CDR3 length is 13 residues. Trimming took off 5 bases at V and 4 bases at J, with 11 bases between the two ends. The CDR3 sequence: CASSLTRPYGYTF. Written as DNA, the CDR3 is TGTGCCAGCAGTCTGACTCGACCCTATGGCTACACCTTC.

The V gene is TRBV9, the J gene TRBJ2-1; no firm D call. The CDR3 length is 18 residues. Trimming took off 0 bases at V and 0 bases at J, with 16 bases between the two ends. Per germline, CDR1 SGDLS and CDR2 YYNGEE. CDR3 region: CASSVGILGPSSYNEQFF. CDR3 in DNA: TGTGCCAGCAGCGTAGGGATCCTAGGGCCGAGCTCCTACAATGAGCAGTTCTTC.

The CDR3 protein is CASSLDPTRNTGELFF. The CDR3 DNA reads TGTGCCAGCAGCTTAGATCCGACAAGGAACACCGGGGAGCTGTTTTTT. The chain uses TRBV11-3 and TRBJ2-2; the D is unclear. CDR3 length equals 16 residues. Deletions cut 0 bases from V and 1 base from J, with 9 bases between. Germline V CDR1 and CDR2: SGHNT, YENEEA.

CDR3 bases: TGTGCCAGCAGTGTGGAGGGTCCCACTGAAGCTTTCTTT. Protein sequence: CASSVEGPTEAFF. The rearrangement joins TRBV2 to TRBJ1-1; D remains ambiguous. Germline V CDR1 and CDR2: SNHLY, FYNNEI. The V end lost 4 bases, the J end lost 4 bases, and 10 bases lay between the germline ends. The CDR3 covers 13 residues.

This clone was counted once. V usage is TRBV5-1 and J usage is TRBJ2-7; TRBD1 matches at 8 bases. The junction had 17 bases not matched to a gene; V was cut back by 6 bases and J by 6 bases. The germline gives CDR1 SGHRS, CDR2 YFSETQ. This CDR3 contains 16 residues. The CDR3 nucleotides read TGCGCCAGCACAGCCTTTCCGGGCCAGGGGGCGAGCGAGCAGTACTTC. Protein product: CASTAFPGQGASEQYF.

This CDR3 reads CASSFRGGNTEAFF. The CDR3 DNA follows: TGTGCCAGCAGCTTTAGGGGAGGAAACACTGAAGCTTTCTTT. The chain links TRBV9 to TRBJ1-1; D is possibly TRBD1 (5 bases). Germline V gives CDR1 SGDLS, CDR2 YYNGEE. CDR3 length: 14 residues. V shed 4 bases and J shed 2 bases, with 12 bases lying between them.

V and J are TRBV4-2 and TRBJ1-5, with 10 bases matching TRBD1. CDR1 and CDR2 (germline): LGHNA, YNFKEQ. The V segment lost 5 bases and the J segment 2 bases; nucleotides outside the gene matches: 6. This CDR3 is 16 amino acids long. CDR3 region: CASSYRDRGGNQPQHF. DNA of the CDR3: TGTGCCAGCAGCTACCGGGACAGGGGTGGCAATCAGCCCCAGCATTTT.

For this clone: The same CDR3 also results from other DNA sequences found in this sample. The chain employs TRBV11-2 and TRBJ2-1; no clear D. The germline V gene encodes CDR1 SGHAT and CDR2 FQNNGV. The CDR3 consists of 14 residues. The germline V and J ends were trimmed by 3 bases and 0 bases, with 6 bases remaining between them. CDR3 amino acids: CASSFGGSYNEQFF. In DNA form, the CDR3 reads TGTGCCAGCAGCTTTGGCGGCTCCTACAATGAGCAGTTCTTC.

The chain links TRBV27 to TRBJ2-7; TRBD2 matches 7 bases. Per germline, CDR1 MNHEY and CDR2 SMNVEV (reference sequence). The CDR3 spans 14 residues. V was clipped by 2 bases and J by 3 bases; unmatched bases: 4. The CDR3 region is CASSLKASGYEQYF. The CDR3 DNA reads as TGTGCCAGCAGTTTAAAGGCTAGCGGCTACGAGCAGTACTTC.

A note on this clone: Other DNA sequences in the sample encode the same CDR3. The chain links TRBV11-2 to TRBJ1-2; D ambiguous. The CDR3 spans 11 residues. CDR1 is SGHAT and CDR2 is FQNNGV in the germline V gene. The ends were cut back, 4 bases at V and 0 bases at J, with 0 bases in the middle. CDR3 sequence reads: CASSSNYGYTF. Here the CDR3 DNA reads TGTGCCAGCAGCTCTAACTATGGCTACACCTTC. The whole variable domain, remainder taken from reference TRBV11-2 and TRBJ1-2, is EAGVAQSPRYKIIEKRQSVAFWCNPISGHATLYWYQQILGQGPKLLIQFQNNGVVDDSQLPKDRFSAERLKGVDSTLKIQPAKLEDSAVYLCASSSNYGYTFGSGTRLTVV.

The chain links TRBV5-1 to TRBJ1-2; 7 bases agree with TRBD1. V lost 2 bases and J lost 5; bases outside the gene matches: 0. The germline CDR1 and CDR2 sequences are SGHRS and YFSETQ. The length of the CDR3 is 12 residues. The CDR3 loop reads CASSFRGYGYTF. For the CDR3, the DNA is TGCGCCAGCAGCTTCAGGGGGTATGGCTACACCTTC.

This clone has just a few counts. The chain uses TRBV18 and TRBJ2-5; the match to TRBD2 covers 8 bases. CDR3 size: 15 residues. Germline trimming cut 3 bases from V and 7 bases from J; bases unmatched to any gene: 10. CDR1 is KGHSH, CDR2 LQKENI, per germline. CDR3: CASSPASGLSGTQYF. For the CDR3, the DNA is TGTGCCAGCTCACCTGCTAGCGGGCTGAGCGGGACCCAGTACTTC.

This clone appeared a few times. The J gene is TRBJ1-1, the V gene TRBV7-2; possible D gene TRBD1, 5 bases. The CDR3 runs to 13 residues. V was shortened by 4 bases and J by 7 bases, with 13 bases between the two germline ends. Germline CDR1 SGHTA, CDR2 FQGNSA. CDR3 sequence reads: CASSYDMGREAFF. CDR3 nucleotides: TGTGCCAGCAGCTATGATATGGGACGTGAAGCTTTCTTT.

The J gene is TRBJ1-5, the V gene TRBV6-5; TRBD1 agrees at 7 bases. The V and J ends lost 7 bases and 0 bases, in that order; junction bases with no gene match: 3. This CDR3 is 14 amino acids long. Germline loops: CDR1 MNHEY, CDR2 SVGAGI. CDR3 amino acids: CASTDRASNQPQHF. CDR3 in DNA: TGTGCCAGCACTGACAGGGCTAGCAATCAGCCCCAGCATTTT.

J is TRBJ1-3 and V is TRBV6-5; D remains ambiguous. Trimming cost V 6 bases and J 3 bases, with 15 bases left between them. This CDR3 is 15 amino acids long. CDR1 is MNHEY and CDR2 is SVGAGI in the germline V gene. The CDR3 protein is CASSPPSGVGNTIYF. CDR3 sequence (DNA): TGTGCCAGCAGCCCCCCCTCGGGAGTTGGAAACACCATATATTTT.

A single count supports this clone. The chain uses TRBV18 and TRBJ1-2; 7 nucleotides agree with TRBD1. V was pared by 1 base and J by 6 bases, with 2 bases of the junction left unmatched. Germline CDR1 is KGHSH and CDR2 is LQKENI. The CDR3 covers 13 residues. The DNA of the CDR3 is TGTGCCAGCTCACCACTCACAGGGGATGGCTACACCTTC. It specifies CASSPLTGDGYTF.

This chain joins TRBV5-6 and TRBJ2-1; TRBD2 agrees at 13 bases. Germline lookup yields CDR1 SGHDT and CDR2 YYEEEE. This CDR3 region has 15 residues. Unmatched junction bases numbered 5, after V lost 2 bases and J lost 9 bases. Here the CDR3 DNA reads TGTGCCAGCAGCTTCGGACTAGCGGGAGCCGTTGAGCAGTTCTTC. Residues: CASSFGLAGAVEQFF.

V usage is TRBV29-1 and J usage is TRBJ2-1; tentatively, D is TRBD2 (6 bases). This CDR3 comprises 14 residues. V was trimmed by 4 bases and J by 6 bases, leaving 16 bases between them. CDR1 SQVTM and CDR2 ANQGSEA come from the germline V gene. The CDR3 sequence is CSVVGVREVNEQFF. As DNA, the CDR3 is TGCAGCGTTGTAGGTGTCAGGGAGGTCAATGAGCAGTTCTTC.

The chain links TRBV6-5 to TRBJ2-4; the D gene could be TRBD1 or TRBD2 (6 bases each). The germline gives CDR1 MNHEY, CDR2 SVGAGI. V was trimmed by 6 bases and J by 7 bases, leaving 7 bases between them. The CDR3 extends over 11 amino acids. DNA of the CDR3: TGTGCCAGCAGAGGGGGGAACATTCAGTACTTC. This gives the protein CASRGGNIQYF.

This sequence joins TRBV5-1 and TRBJ2-1; 7 bases line up with TRBD2. The CDR3 has 15 residues. Germline V gene lookup returns CDR1 SGHRS and CDR2 YFSETQ. V lost 3 bases and J lost 1; bases outside the gene matches: 4. The CDR3: CASSSGTMSYNEQFF. In nucleotides, the CDR3 is TGCGCCAGCAGCTCCGGGACTATGTCCTACAATGAGCAGTTCTTC.

This chain connects TRBV6-1 to TRBJ2-1; 9 bases line up with TRBD2. The CDR3 length is 14 residues. The trim removed 8 bases at V and 4 bases at J, leaving 6 bases unmatched. CDR1 and CDR2 from the germline V gene are MNHNS and SASEGT. The DNA for the CDR3 is TGTGCCAGCGTCAGACTAGCGGCGTACAATGAGCAGTTCTTC. Translating it yields CASVRLAAYNEQFF.

The V and J genes are TRBV5-4 and TRBJ2-1; tentatively, D is TRBD1 (5 bases). Deletions cut 0 bases from V and 7 bases from J, with 5 bases between. The germline CDR1 and CDR2 sequences are SGHNT and YYREEE (reference sequence). The CDR3 sequence is 12 residues long. The CDR3 DNA sequence: TGTGCCAGCAGCTTGGACAGGAATGAGCAGTTCTTC. Translation: CASSLDRNEQFF. Looking up the rest from reference TRBV5-4 and TRBJ2-1 gives the full variable domain: ETGVTQSPTHLIKTRGQQVTLRCSSQSGHNTVSWYQQALGQGPQFIFQYYREEENGRGNFPPRFSGLQFPNYSSELNVNALELDDSALYLCASSLDRNEQFFGPGTRLTVL.

The chain couples TRBV4-1 to TRBJ2-4, with D possibly matching TRBD1 (5 bases). The germline gives CDR1 MGHRA, CDR2 YSYEKL. Deletions cut 6 bases from V and 6 bases from J, with 18 bases between. The CDR3 is 15 amino acids. CDR3 in amino acids: CASSREDTPGNIQYF. CDR3 nucleotide sequence: TGCGCCAGCAGTCGTGAGGACACCCCGGGAAACATTCAGTACTTC.

The chain is built from TRBV28 and TRBJ2-7; 9 nucleotides line up with TRBD2. The CDR3 spans 16 residues. Germline V gene data show CDR1 as MDHEN and CDR2 as SYDVKM. The J segment lost 3 bases and the V segment lost 1 base, leaving 7 bases of the junction unmatched. CDR3 region: CASSLLGSGSSYEQYF. The CDR3 DNA sequence: TGTGCCAGCAGTTTATTGGGTAGCGGGAGTAGCTACGAGCAGTACTTC.

The gene calls are TRBV28 and TRBJ1-2; D gene uncertain. V was pared by 6 bases and J by 0 bases, with 11 bases between. The CDR3 is 14 residues long. Germline V gives CDR1 MDHEN, CDR2 SYDVKM. Written as DNA, the CDR3 is TGTGCCAGCAGCCCTAGACACCCTAACTATGGCTACACCTTC. This codes for CASSPRHPNYGYTF.